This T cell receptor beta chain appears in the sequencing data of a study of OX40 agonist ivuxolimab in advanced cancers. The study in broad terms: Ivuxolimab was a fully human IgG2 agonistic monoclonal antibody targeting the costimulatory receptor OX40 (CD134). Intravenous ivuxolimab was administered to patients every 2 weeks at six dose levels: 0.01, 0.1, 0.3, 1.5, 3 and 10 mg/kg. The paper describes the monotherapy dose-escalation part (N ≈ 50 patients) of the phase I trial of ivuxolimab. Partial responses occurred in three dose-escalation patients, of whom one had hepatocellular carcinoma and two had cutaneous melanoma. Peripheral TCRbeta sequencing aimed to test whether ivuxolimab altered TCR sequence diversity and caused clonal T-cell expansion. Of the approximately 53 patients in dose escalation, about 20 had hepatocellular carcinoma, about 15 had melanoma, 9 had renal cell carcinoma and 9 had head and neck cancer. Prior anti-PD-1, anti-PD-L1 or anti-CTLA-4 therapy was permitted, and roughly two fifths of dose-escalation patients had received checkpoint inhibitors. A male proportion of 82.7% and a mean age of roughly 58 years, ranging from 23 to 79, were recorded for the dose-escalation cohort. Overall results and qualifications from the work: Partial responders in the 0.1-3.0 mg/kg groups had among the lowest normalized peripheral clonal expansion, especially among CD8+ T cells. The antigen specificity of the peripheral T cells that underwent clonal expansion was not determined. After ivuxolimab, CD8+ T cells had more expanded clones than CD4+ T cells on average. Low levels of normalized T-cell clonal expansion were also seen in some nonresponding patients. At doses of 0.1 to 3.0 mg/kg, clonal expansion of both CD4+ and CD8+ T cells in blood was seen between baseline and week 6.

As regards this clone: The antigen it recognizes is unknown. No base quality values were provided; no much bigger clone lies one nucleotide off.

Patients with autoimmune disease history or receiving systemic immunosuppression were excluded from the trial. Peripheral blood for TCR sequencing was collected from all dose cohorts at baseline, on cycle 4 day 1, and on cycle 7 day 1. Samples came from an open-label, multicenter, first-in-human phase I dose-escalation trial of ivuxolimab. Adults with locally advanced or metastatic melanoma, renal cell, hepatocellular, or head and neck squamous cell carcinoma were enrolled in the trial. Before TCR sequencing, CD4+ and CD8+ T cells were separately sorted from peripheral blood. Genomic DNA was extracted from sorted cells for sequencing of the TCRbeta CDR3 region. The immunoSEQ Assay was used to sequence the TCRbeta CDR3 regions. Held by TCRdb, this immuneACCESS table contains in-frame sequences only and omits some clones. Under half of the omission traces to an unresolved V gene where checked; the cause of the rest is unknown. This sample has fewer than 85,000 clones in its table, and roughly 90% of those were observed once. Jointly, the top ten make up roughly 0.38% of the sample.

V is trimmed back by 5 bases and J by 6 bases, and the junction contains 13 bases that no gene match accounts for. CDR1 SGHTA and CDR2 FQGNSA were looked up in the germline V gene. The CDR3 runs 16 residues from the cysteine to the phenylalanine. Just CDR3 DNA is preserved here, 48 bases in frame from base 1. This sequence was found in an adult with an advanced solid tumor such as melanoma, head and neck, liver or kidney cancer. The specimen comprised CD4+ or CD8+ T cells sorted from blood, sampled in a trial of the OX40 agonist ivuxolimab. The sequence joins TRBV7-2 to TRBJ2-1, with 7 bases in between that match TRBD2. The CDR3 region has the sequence CASSPSPSGVLNEQFF. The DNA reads TGTGCCAGCAGCCCATCTCCCAGCGGGGTTCTCAATGAGCAGTTCTTC. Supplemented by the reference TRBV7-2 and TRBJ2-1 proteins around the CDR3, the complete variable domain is GAGVSQSPSNKVTEKGKDVELRCDPISGHTALYWYRQSLGQGLEFLIYFQGNSAPDKSGLPSDRFSAERTGGSVSTLTIQRTQQEDSAVYLCASSPSPSGVLNEQFFGPGTRLTVL.